This record looks at one TCR beta chain sequence and its context. This specimen belongs to a study of blood T cell repertoires in COVID-19. Data came from immunoSEQ multiplex PCR; TCRdb stores just in-frame clones and leaves some out. Here the sample spans about 150,000 clones, roughly 88% being singletons. Trimming took 1 base from V and 1 from J; bases not matched to a gene: 8. Germline-derived CDR1 and CDR2 are SGHAT and FQNNGV. The CDR3 is 17 amino acids. The sequencing sample was made of PBMCs or T cells enriched from blood (not recorded which). The TCR comes from a man aged 70 or older who had been exposed to COVID-19. This chain joins TRBV11-2 and TRBJ1-1; 8 nucleotides match TRBD1. CDR3 DNA sequence: TGTGCCAGCAGCTTAGTCGGCAGGGGGCGAAGGAACACTGAAGCTTTCTTT. This gives the protein CASSLVGRGRRNTEAFF. Variable domain in full (rest from reference TRBV11-2 and TRBJ1-1): EAGVAQSPRYKIIEKRQSVAFWCNPISGHATLYWYQQILGQGPKLLIQFQNNGVVDDSQLPKDRFSAERLKGVDSTLKIQPAKLEDSAVYLCASSLVGRGRRNTEAFFGQGTRLTVV.